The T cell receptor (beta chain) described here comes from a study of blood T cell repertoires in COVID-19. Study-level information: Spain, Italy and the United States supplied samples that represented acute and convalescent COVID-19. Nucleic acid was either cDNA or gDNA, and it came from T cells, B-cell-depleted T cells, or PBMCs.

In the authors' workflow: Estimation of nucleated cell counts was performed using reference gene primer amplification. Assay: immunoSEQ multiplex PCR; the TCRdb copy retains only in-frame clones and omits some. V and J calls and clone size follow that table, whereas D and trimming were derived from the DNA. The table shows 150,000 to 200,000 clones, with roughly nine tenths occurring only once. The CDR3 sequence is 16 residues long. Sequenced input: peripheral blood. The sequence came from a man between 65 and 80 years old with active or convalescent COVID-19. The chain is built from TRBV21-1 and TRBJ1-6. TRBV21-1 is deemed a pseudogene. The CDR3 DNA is TGTGCCAGCAGCCGAACGGGGAGCTCCTATAATTCACCCCTCCACTTT. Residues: CASSRTGSSYNSPLHF.